This is a list of T cell receptor beta chains from one sample in a study of CD8+ T cells in alopecia areata. Here immunoSEQ multiplex PCR was the method, and the copy in TCRdb shows in-frame clones only, minus some. The table includes under 75,000 clones, 45% to 50% detected once. Sequencing used CD8+ T cells sorted from blood, obtained at week 0. Receptors were obtained from a human donor with alopecia areata. CDR3s include the opening cysteine and the closing phenylalanine or tryptophan. The order of the fields is V gene, J gene, CDR3 length, CDR3 protein.

v_gene: TRBV7-9; j_gene: TRBJ2-5; len: 16; CDR3aa: CASSLPRSQGGETQYF
v_gene: TRBV29-1; j_gene: TRBJ2-1; len: 12; CDR3aa: CSVPPQGDEQFF
v_gene: TRBV29-1; j_gene: TRBJ2-1; len: 13; CDR3aa: CSVYEGKGNEQFF
v_gene: TRBV27; j_gene: TRBJ2-1; len: 16; CDR3aa: CASSSSGRNGWSEQFF
v_gene: TRBV4-1; j_gene: TRBJ1-4; len: 15; CDR3aa: CASSPQDRNREKLFF
v_gene: TRBV7-9; j_gene: TRBJ2-2; len: 13; CDR3aa: CASRPNFGGELFF
v_gene: TRBV29-1; j_gene: TRBJ1-2; len: 18; CDR3aa: CSVEGKTDREDFSYGYTF
v_gene: TRBV5-1; j_gene: TRBJ2-1; len: 19; CDR3aa: CASSFDEGLAGPSYNEQFF
v_gene: TRBV5-5; j_gene: TRBJ2-6; len: 14; CDR3aa: CASIEDSGANVLTF
v_gene: TRBV2; j_gene: TRBJ2-7; len: 13; CDR3aa: CASSEGWSYEQYF
v_gene: TRBV29-1; j_gene: TRBJ1-1; len: 12; CDR3aa: CSVHPTGPEAFF
v_gene: TRBV6-5; j_gene: TRBJ1-5; len: 14; CDR3aa: CASSSDRSNQPQHF
v_gene: TRBV7-9; j_gene: TRBJ2-7; len: 14; CDR3aa: CASSIDRGTYEQYF
v_gene: TRBV4-1; j_gene: TRBJ2-7; len: 13; CDR3aa: CASSQGYLYEQYF
v_gene: TRBV30; j_gene: TRBJ1-2; len: 14; CDR3aa: CACTNKTYYYGYTF
v_gene: TRBV7-2; j_gene: TRBJ2-1; len: 15; CDR3aa: CASKFGTSGPGEQFF
v_gene: TRBV15; j_gene: TRBJ2-1; len: 13; CDR3aa: CATSVKIYNEQFF
v_gene: TRBV4-1; j_gene: TRBJ1-3; len: 13; CDR3aa: CASSLRQGRTIYF
v_gene: TRBV5-4; j_gene: TRBJ2-6; len: 15; CDR3aa: CASLVKASGANVLTF
v_gene: TRBV7-2; j_gene: TRBJ2-7; len: 13; CDR3aa: CASDGPPTYEQYF
v_gene: TRBV29-1; j_gene: TRBJ1-4; len: 15; CDR3aa: CSVDVIGTGSEKLFF
v_gene: TRBV11-1; j_gene: TRBJ1-1; len: 14; CDR3aa: CASSPSGGFTEAFF
v_gene: TRBV4-1; j_gene: TRBJ2-1; len: 16; CDR3aa: CASSQERRDYNNEQFF
v_gene: TRBV29-1; j_gene: TRBJ2-1; len: 13; CDR3aa: CSVEGPLYNEQFF
v_gene: TRBV29-1; j_gene: TRBJ2-3; len: 15; CDR3aa: CSAYSASGSADTQYF
v_gene: TRBV7-9; j_gene: TRBJ2-7; len: 14; CDR3aa: CASSPPTRGYEQYF
v_gene: TRBV30; j_gene: TRBJ2-7; len: 14; CDR3aa: CAWSAPANSYEQYF
v_gene: TRBV2; j_gene: TRBJ2-2; len: 13; CDR3aa: CASSELQTGELFF
v_gene: TRBV28; j_gene: TRBJ2-5; len: 16; CDR3aa: CASRPTSGSWQETQYF
v_gene: TRBV10-3; j_gene: TRBJ2-5; len: 13; CDR3aa: CAVAGLAEETQYF
v_gene: TRBV29-1; j_gene: TRBJ2-3; len: 14; CDR3aa: CSVIGLLGTDTQYF
v_gene: TRBV19; j_gene: TRBJ2-7; len: 13; CDR3aa: CASSIRDQEEQYF
v_gene: TRBV19; j_gene: TRBJ2-1; len: 12; CDR3aa: CASTGTYNEQFF
v_gene: TRBV11-2; j_gene: TRBJ2-1; len: 13; CDR3aa: CASSSLGINEQFF
v_gene: TRBV27; j_gene: TRBJ2-4; len: 17; CDR3aa: CASSPIGAGGSGNIQYF
v_gene: TRBV28; j_gene: TRBJ2-4; len: 15; CDR3aa: CASRGTTSGKNIQYF
v_gene: TRBV7-9; j_gene: TRBJ2-7; len: 12; CDR3aa: CASSMGTYEQYF
v_gene: TRBV29-1; j_gene: TRBJ2-7; len: 15; CDR3aa: CSVETGLPTTYEQYF
v_gene: TRBV29-1; j_gene: TRBJ2-3; len: 12; CDR3aa: CSALTSTDTQYF
v_gene: TRBV7-9; j_gene: TRBJ2-1; len: 12; CDR3aa: CASSSGPPEQFF
v_gene: TRBV11-2; j_gene: TRBJ2-7; len: 15; CDR3aa: CASSDPTRHTGEQYF
v_gene: TRBV29-1; j_gene: TRBJ2-5; len: 13; CDR3aa: CSVDGTVEETQYF
v_gene: TRBV29-1; j_gene: TRBJ1-2; len: 9; CDR3aa: CSVAEGYTF
v_gene: TRBV9; j_gene: TRBJ2-7; len: 13; CDR3aa: CASSADVAYEQYF
v_gene: TRBV30; j_gene: TRBJ1-5; len: 14; CDR3aa: CAWSLDTENQPQHF
v_gene: TRBV7-8; j_gene: TRBJ2-5; len: 11; CDR3aa: CASSLSETQYF
v_gene: TRBV7-9; j_gene: TRBJ1-2; len: 15; CDR3aa: CASSQWGPQDYGYTF
v_gene: TRBV27; j_gene: TRBJ2-7; len: 14; CDR3aa: CASSPRGASHEQYF
v_gene: TRBV30; j_gene: TRBJ1-1; len: 15; CDR3aa: CAWSVRSGRDTEAFF
v_gene: TRBV5-1; j_gene: TRBJ2-1; len: 15; CDR3aa: CASSPTPGHYNEQFF